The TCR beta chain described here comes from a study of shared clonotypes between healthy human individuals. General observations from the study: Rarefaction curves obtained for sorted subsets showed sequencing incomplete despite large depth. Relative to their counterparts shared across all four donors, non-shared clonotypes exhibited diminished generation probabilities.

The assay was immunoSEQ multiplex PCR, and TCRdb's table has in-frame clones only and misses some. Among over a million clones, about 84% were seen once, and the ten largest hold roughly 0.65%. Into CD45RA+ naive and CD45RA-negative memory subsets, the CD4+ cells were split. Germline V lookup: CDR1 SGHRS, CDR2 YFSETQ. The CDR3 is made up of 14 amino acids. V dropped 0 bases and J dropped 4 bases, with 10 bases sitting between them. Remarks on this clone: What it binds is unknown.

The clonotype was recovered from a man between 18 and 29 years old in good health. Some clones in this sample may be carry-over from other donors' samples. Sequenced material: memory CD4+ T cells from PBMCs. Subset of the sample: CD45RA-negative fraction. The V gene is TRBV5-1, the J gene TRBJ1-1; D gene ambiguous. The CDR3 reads CASSLERGGTEAFF. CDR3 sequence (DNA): TGCGCCAGCAGCTTGGAGCGAGGAGGCACTGAAGCTTTCTTT.